The following is a T cell receptor (beta chain) sequence with its context. Participants' own reports of clinical history determined their cohort assignment. The data originate from a study of blood T cell repertoires in COVID-19. The assay was immunoSEQ multiplex PCR, and TCRdb's table has in-frame clones only and misses some. This table holds around 450,000 clones, roughly 88% found once. The CDR3 spans 18 residues. V was cut by 11 bases and J by 0 bases, with 26 bases left in between. The germline gives CDR1 SGHTA, CDR2 FQGNSA. Sample: PBMCs or T cells enriched from blood (not recorded which). The J gene is TRBJ2-1, the V gene TRBV7-2; D possibly corresponds to TRBD2 (5 bases). The receptor's source is a man aged 18-30 years who had recovered from COVID-19. Written as DNA, the CDR3 is TGTGCCGTACCGACTACAGCGACCTCCCTAAGCTCCTACAATGAGCAGTTCTTC. Protein product: CAVPTTATSLSSYNEQFF.